The 10 T cell receptor beta chains in this list originate from one sample, sequenced in a study of CD8+ T cells in alopecia areata. TCR sequencing used cDNA made by reverse transcription of extracted RNA. The method was immunoSEQ multiplex PCR; TCRdb's version includes in-frame clones alone and lacks a portion of them. The sample contains 200,000 to 250,000 clones, less than 65% of which appear only once. Treatment denoted: oral pan-JAK inhibitor, 5-10 mg twice daily. The sequenced sample was CD4+ T cells sorted from blood, obtained at week 4, from a patient treated with tofacitinib. The receptors here all came from a human donor with alopecia areata.

The CDR3 reads CASSWGAEAFF. The CDR3 DNA reads TGTGCCAGCAGCTGGGGCGCTGAAGCTTTCTTT. The rearrangement uses TRBV7-9 and TRBJ1-1; D possibly corresponds to TRBD1 (5 bases). Trimming pared 4 bases from V and 6 bases from J, leaving 6 bases between. CDR1 and CDR2 from the germline V gene are SEHNR and FQNEAQ (reference sequence). The CDR3 has 11 residues. Combining the CDR3 with reference TRBV7-9 and TRBJ1-1 gives the whole variable domain DTGVSQNPRHKITKRGQNVTFRCDPISEHNRLYWYRQTLGQGPEFLTYFQNEAQLEKSRLLSDRFSAERPKGSFSTLEIQRTEQGDSAMYLCASSWGAEAFFGQGTRLTVV.

The rearrangement joins TRBV5-4 to TRBJ1-1; TRBD1 matches at 9 bases. CDR3 size: 14 residues. The germline gives CDR1 SGHNT, CDR2 YYREEE (reference sequence). V lost 4 bases, J lost 5 bases, and 6 bases stayed unmatched. The CDR3 spells CASSGGDRDTEAFF. The CDR3 region has the DNA TGTGCCAGCAGCGGAGGGGACAGGGATACTGAAGCTTTCTTT.

The gene calls are TRBV6-1 and TRBJ1-1; TRBD1 is a possible D gene (5 bases). The CDR3 has 14 amino acids. Germline assignment: CDR1 MNHNS and CDR2 SASEGT. V gave up 3 bases and J gave up 3 bases, with 11 bases separating them. The CDR3 loop reads CASSEQGRDTEAFF. DNA for the CDR3: TGTGCCAGCAGTGAGCAGGGTCGGGACACTGAAGCTTTCTTT.

J is TRBJ2-7 and V is TRBV7-9, with D perhaps matching TRBD1 (5 bases). Trimming stripped 5 bases from V and 4 bases from J, with 12 bases between. The germline gives CDR1 SEHNR, CDR2 FQNEAQ (reference sequence). CDR3 size: 13 residues. The CDR3 spells CASSQDIKYEQYF. The CDR3 DNA is TGTGCCAGCAGCCAGGACATAAAGTACGAGCAGTACTTC. Complete variable domain (other parts from reference TRBV7-9 and TRBJ2-7): DTGVSQNPRHKITKRGQNVTFRCDPISEHNRLYWYRQTLGQGPEFLTYFQNEAQLEKSRLLSDRFSAERPKGSFSTLEIQRTEQGDSAMYLCASSQDIKYEQYFGPGTRLTVT.

This clone was picked up one time. The V and J genes are TRBV29-1 and TRBJ1-2; 7 bases agree with TRBD1. Germline lookup yields CDR1 SQVTM and CDR2 ANQGSEA. The CDR3 totals 12 residues. V gave up 7 bases and J gave up 4 bases; unmatched junction bases: 6. CDR3 DNA: TGCAGCGCTGGACAGGCCCCCTATGGCTACACCTTC. This translates into CSAGQAPYGYTF.

This rearrangement joins TRBV4-2 to TRBJ1-5; D not certain. This CDR3 has 13 amino acids. Germline V gene data show CDR1 as LGHNA and CDR2 as YNFKEQ. The V gene lost 1 base and the J gene lost 4 bases, with 5 bases spanning the gap. Here the CDR3 DNA reads TGTGCCAGCAGCCAAGCGGCTAATCAGCCCCAGCATTTT. Translated: CASSQAANQPQHF.

This clone was found a few times. The V gene is TRBV29-1, the J gene TRBJ2-2; D is unclear. The CDR3 covers 14 residues. Trimming left V 6 bases short and J 1 base short, with 12 bases between. Germline V gene sequence: CDR1 SQVTM, CDR2 ANQGSEA. CDR3 coding DNA: TGCAGCGTGGTGCGGCCAGAGAACACCGGGGAGCTGTTTTTT. It encodes CSVVRPENTGELFF.

The chain links TRBV5-1 to TRBJ1-5; the D gene is possibly TRBD1 (5 bases). Per germline, CDR1 SGHRS and CDR2 YFSETQ. Deletions cut 7 bases from V and 4 bases from J, with 12 bases between. The CDR3 contains 13 residues. The CDR3 region is CASSNGGNQPQHF. For the CDR3, the DNA is TGCGCCAGCTCGAACGGGGGGAATCAGCCCCAGCATTTT.

The chain uses TRBV4-1 and TRBJ2-1; the match to TRBD2 covers 10 bases. The germline V gene encodes CDR1 MGHRA and CDR2 YSYEKL. V was clipped by 0 bases and J by 7 bases; unmatched bases: 6. The CDR3 is made up of 16 amino acids. For the CDR3, the DNA is TGCGCCAGCAGCCAAGAGAAGCGGGGGGGCAGGAATGAGCAGTTCTTC. Translated: CASSQEKRGGRNEQFF.

This clone was seen more than once but under ten times. The chain joins TRBV18 to TRBJ1-1; no clear D gene. This CDR3 has 15 amino acids. V gave up 3 bases and J gave up 10 bases, with 21 bases separating them. Germline-derived CDR1 and CDR2 are KGHSH and LQKENI. For the CDR3, the DNA is TGTGCCAGCTCACCGGTCGCCGGGGTTGAAGTCGGAGCTTTCTTT. Protein product: CASSPVAGVEVGAFF.